Below are 30 T cell receptor beta chains sequenced from a single sample in a study of T cell repertoires in cytomegalovirus infection. TCRdb processed the reads anew with MiXCR; each CDR3 protein has one entry. The sample has 300,000 or so distinct CDR3 sequences; about 25% are singletons. The sequenced sample was PBMCs. The receptors shown here come from a human donor in good health (CMV status not recorded). Some clones in this sample may be carry-over from other donors' samples.

This clonotype was counted at least ten times. The V gene is TRBV7-2, the J gene TRBJ2-2, with 12 bases matching TRBD2. The J segment lost 6 bases and the V segment lost 4 bases, leaving 6 bases of the junction unmatched. The CDR3 contains 16 residues. Looked up from germline, CDR1 is SGHTA and CDR2 is FQGNSA. CDR3 bases: TGTGCCAGCAGCTCCCTGCGACTAGCGGGAGCCGGGGAGCTGTTTTTT. Translating it yields CASSSLRLAGAGELFF.

This clonotype came up a few times. CDR3 loop: CASSFLIPNYGYTF. The CDR3 DNA sequence: TGTGCCAGCAGTTTCCTGATTCCTAACTATGGCTACACCTTC. The chain joins TRBV12-3 or TRBV12-4 to TRBJ1-2; D is ambiguous. V shed 3 bases and J shed 0 bases, with 8 bases lying between them. The CDR3 runs 14 residues.

The V call is TRBV7-8, the J call TRBJ2-3, with 9 positions matching TRBD2. CDR1 is SGHVS, CDR2 FQNEAQ, per germline. CDR3 length: 17 residues. After removal of 1 base from V and 3 bases from J, the junction contained 8 bases not matched to a gene. CDR3 sequence: CASSLGVAGGPTDTQYF. Here the CDR3 DNA reads TGTGCCAGCAGCTTAGGGGTGGCGGGAGGGCCGACAGATACGCAGTATTTT.

This clonotype was recorded a few times. The chain has TRBV7-8 and TRBJ1-3; no firm D call. This CDR3 is built from 16 residues. V lost 1 base and J 0 bases, leaving 10 bases between the germline ends. Germline assignment: CDR1 SGHVS and CDR2 FQNEAQ. The CDR3 region is CASSLGGKISGNTIYF. CDR3 DNA: TGTGCCAGCAGCTTAGGCGGGAAGATCTCTGGAAACACCATATATTTT.

There are a few counts of this clonotype. The V gene is TRBV24-1, the J gene TRBJ2-3; the D is unclear. The CDR3 length is 14 residues. Looked up from germline, CDR1 is KGHDR and CDR2 is SFDVKD. V lost 9 bases to trimming and J lost 3 bases, with 15 bases between them. CDR3: CATATRGSTDTQYF. The CDR3 bases are TGTGCCACCGCAACCCGAGGTTCAACAGATACGCAGTATTTT.

This rearrangement joins TRBV12-3 or TRBV12-4 to TRBJ2-5; D is undetermined. CDR3 length equals 14 residues. With 3 bases removed from V and 0 bases from J, the gap between germline ends came to 8 bases. CDR3 loop: CASSFRENQETQYF. The CDR3 DNA follows: TGTGCCAGCAGTTTCCGAGAAAACCAAGAGACCCAGTACTTC.

The V gene is TRBV4-2, the J gene TRBJ2-6; maybe TRBD1 (5 bases). Germline V gene lookup returns CDR1 LGHNA and CDR2 YNFKEQ. This CDR3 has 19 amino acids. V lost 0 bases and J 2 bases, leaving 17 bases between the germline ends. The DNA for the CDR3 is TGTGCCAGCAGCCAAGAGGGGTGGACAAACACCCCTGGGGCCAACGTCCTGACTTTC. Protein product: CASSQEGWTNTPGANVLTF.

This clonotype was recorded many times. This rearrangement joins TRBV7-2 to TRBJ2-6; D may be TRBD2 (6 bases). This CDR3 region has 18 residues. V shed 3 bases and J shed 2 bases, with 17 bases lying between them. Germline CDR1 is SGHTA and CDR2 is FQGNSA. CDR3 sequence reads: CASSFLWVGGPGANVLTF. For the CDR3, the DNA is TGTGCCAGCAGCTTCCTATGGGTGGGGGGTCCTGGGGCCAACGTCCTGACTTTC.

The V call is TRBV2, the J call TRBJ2-1, with D perhaps TRBD2 (5 bases). V was cut by 6 bases and J by 0 bases, with 12 bases left in between. Germline V CDR1 and CDR2: SNHLY, FYNNEI. The CDR3 runs 15 residues. The CDR3 is CASSRGADSYNEQFF. The CDR3 nucleotides are TGTGCCAGCAGCCGCGGAGCGGACTCCTACAATGAGCAGTTCTTC. Drawing the rest from reference TRBV2 and TRBJ2-1, the complete variable domain is EPEVTQTPSHQVTQMGQEVILRCVPISNHLYFYWYRQILGQKVEFLVSFYNNEISEKSEIFDDQFSVERPDGSNFTLKIRSTKLEDSAMYFCASSRGADSYNEQFFGPGTRLTVL.

This clonotype was seen at least ten times. The V and J genes are TRBV12-3 or TRBV12-4 and TRBJ2-7, with D uncertain. The CDR3 runs to 12 residues. Trimming cost V 4 bases and J 3 bases, with 7 bases left between them. CDR3 sequence reads: CASSSAGYEQYF. In DNA form, the CDR3 reads TGTGCCAGCAGTTCGGCAGGCTACGAGCAGTACTTC.

The genes are TRBV7-9 and TRBJ1-5; possible D gene TRBD1, 6 bases. This CDR3 is 14 amino acids long. V gave up 4 bases and J gave up 6 bases, with 13 bases separating them. Germline values: CDR1 SEHNR, CDR2 FQNEAQ (reference sequence). Here the CDR3 DNA reads TGTGCCAGCAGCTATACAGGGAGAGGTCAGCCCCAGCATTTT. Translation gives CASSYTGRGQPQHF.

This chain connects TRBV6-2 or TRBV6-3 to TRBJ2-7, with D perhaps being TRBD1 or TRBD2 (5 bases each). Trimming left V 5 bases short and J 2 bases short, with 16 bases between. This CDR3 is built from 15 residues. Germline CDR1 MNHEY, CDR2 SVGEGT. CDR3 sequence: CASSPTGTQTYEQYF. As DNA, the CDR3 is TGTGCCAGCAGTCCGACCGGGACCCAAACCTACGAGCAGTACTTC.

This chain connects TRBV6-1 to TRBJ2-2, with TRBD1 identical over 7 bases. Looked up from germline, CDR1 is MNHNS and CDR2 is SASEGT. The CDR3 spans 16 residues. The junction had 6 bases not matched to a gene; V was cut back by 1 base and J by 4 bases. CDR3 residues: CASSEVGQVGTGELFF. The CDR3 DNA reads as TGTGCCAGCAGTGAAGTAGGACAGGTCGGCACCGGGGAGCTGTTTTTT.

The chain carries TRBV28 and TRBJ1-1; no firm D call. V was cut by 5 bases and J by 6 bases, with 16 bases left in between. Looked up from germline, CDR1 is MDHEN and CDR2 is SYDVKM. This CDR3 contains 14 residues. The CDR3 spells CASSAVFVSAEAFF. The CDR3 DNA follows: TGTGCCAGCAGTGCGGTTTTTGTCAGTGCTGAAGCTTTCTTT.

This rearrangement joins TRBV4-1 to TRBJ1-2; D perhaps matches TRBD1 (5 bases). Trimming removed 1 base at V and 0 bases at J, with 15 bases between. The CDR3 spans 17 residues. The germline V gene encodes CDR1 MGHRA and CDR2 YSYEKL. CDR3 sequence (DNA): TGCGCCAGCAGCCAAGTCGGCAGGGAAAGAGCTAACTATGGCTACACCTTC. Encoded protein: CASSQVGRERANYGYTF.

This clonotype turned up a few times. The chain recombines TRBV5-6 with TRBJ2-3; tentatively, D is TRBD1 (6 bases). Trimming took 2 bases from V and 5 from J, leaving 15 bases between them. Germline V gene data show CDR1 as SGHDT and CDR2 as YYEEEE. The CDR3 is made up of 15 amino acids. Written as DNA, the CDR3 is TGTGCCAGCAGCTTACAGGGTGGGGGTGGAGATACGCAGTATTTT. Encoded protein: CASSLQGGGGDTQYF.

CDR3 coding DNA: TGTGCCAGCAGCTTAAGAGAGAGAGGTGCGCAGTATTTT. It encodes CASSLRERGAQYF. This chain links TRBV7-2 with TRBJ2-3; D call uncertain. Germline V gene sequence: CDR1 SGHTA, CDR2 FQGNSA. The V end was cut by 2 bases, the J end by 10 bases, with 13 bases between. CDR3 length equals 13 residues.

The chain links TRBV5-1 to TRBJ2-2, with TRBD2 matching 10 bases. Germline V gene data show CDR1 as SGHRS and CDR2 as YFSETQ. V gave up 3 bases and J gave up 2 bases; unmatched junction bases: 7. This CDR3 is built from 17 residues. The CDR3 sequence: CASSWSPSGGNTGELFF. DNA for the CDR3: TGCGCCAGCAGCTGGAGCCCTAGCGGGGGTAACACCGGGGAGCTGTTTTTT. Supplemented by reference TRBV5-1 and TRBJ2-2, the full variable domain reads KAGVTQTPRYLIKTRGQQVTLSCSPISGHRSVSWYQQTPGQGLQFLFEYFSETQRNKGNFPGRFSGRQFSNSRSEMNVSTLELGDSALYLCASSWSPSGGNTGELFFGEGSRLTVL.

The gene calls are TRBV7-8 and TRBJ2-1; 12 bases line up with TRBD2. The CDR3 contains 18 residues. Germline loops: CDR1 SGHVS, CDR2 FQNEAQ. After removal of 1 base from V and 7 bases from J, the junction contained 11 bases not matched to a gene. This chain's CDR3 is CASSLVTSGRGTANEQFF. The CDR3 nucleotides are TGTGCCAGCAGCTTAGTGACTAGCGGGAGAGGCACGGCGAATGAGCAGTTCTTC.

Ten or more counts support this clonotype. The rearrangement uses TRBV7-9 and TRBJ1-5, with D maybe TRBD1 (6 bases). V shed 6 bases and J shed 4 bases, with 10 bases lying between them. This CDR3 comprises 13 residues. Germline V gene lookup returns CDR1 SEHNR and CDR2 FQNEAQ (reference sequence). The CDR3 loop reads CASSRGENQPQHF. CDR3 coding DNA: TGTGCCAGCAGTAGGGGGGAAAATCAGCCCCAGCATTTT.

This clonotype was found a few times. The rearrangement joins TRBV4-3 to TRBJ2-3, with no clear D. Trimming shortened V by 0 bases and J by 1 base, and 17 bases separated the two germline ends. Looked up from germline, CDR1 is LGHNA and CDR2 is YSLEER. The length of the CDR3 is 18 residues. The CDR3 DNA reads TGCGCCAGCAGCCAAGATTACGGGTTGTCGGGTCGCACAGATACGCAGTATTTT. Protein: CASSQDYGLSGRTDTQYF.

The chain has TRBV6-5 and TRBJ2-6; D is perhaps TRBD1 or TRBD2 (5 bases each). From germline, CDR1 is MNHEY and CDR2 SVGAGI. The CDR3 runs 14 residues. Trimming removed 6 bases from V and 2 bases from J, with 8 bases in between. This CDR3 is CASSVGAGANVLTF. For the CDR3, the DNA is TGTGCCAGCAGCGTGGGGGCTGGGGCCAACGTCCTGACTTTC.

Many counts were recorded for this clonotype. The chain is built from TRBV7-2 and TRBJ2-2; 8 nucleotides line up with TRBD2. This CDR3 contains 16 residues. Germline V gene sequence: CDR1 SGHTA, CDR2 FQGNSA. Unmatched junction bases numbered 7, after V lost 1 base and J lost 6 bases. In DNA form, the CDR3 reads TGTGCCAGCAGCTTAGGGGGGCGAGCGGGGGCCGGGGAGCTGTTTTTT. Encoded protein: CASSLGGRAGAGELFF.

This clonotype was detected only a few times. The chain couples TRBV7-2 to TRBJ2-2, with unresolved D. The ends were cut back, 3 bases at V and 2 bases at J, with 7 bases in the middle. Germline-derived CDR1 and CDR2 are SGHTA and FQGNSA. The CDR3 contains 14 residues. CDR3 coding DNA: TGTGCCAGCAGCTTTGGCAGCAACACCGGGGAGCTGTTTTTT. Translation: CASSFGSNTGELFF.

This chain connects TRBV19 to TRBJ2-1, with 8 bases that match TRBD1. Per the germline V gene, CDR1 is LNHDA and CDR2 is SQIVND (reference sequence). With V trimmed by 7 bases and J by 8 bases, 10 bases remained unmatched. This CDR3 region has 14 residues. The chain's CDR3 is CASTQDRARDEQFF. The CDR3 nucleotides read TGTGCCAGTACCCAGGACAGGGCTAGGGATGAGCAGTTCTTC.

The V gene is TRBV11-3, the J gene TRBJ2-5; D is undetermined. The CDR3 loop spans 13 amino acids. Trimming removed 5 bases at V and 1 base at J, with 8 bases between. Germline V CDR1 and CDR2: SGHNT, YENEEA. CDR3 loop: CASSGNIQETQYF. The CDR3 bases are TGTGCCAGCAGCGGCAATATCCAAGAGACCCAGTACTTC.

This clonotype was detected ten times or more. The chain links TRBV7-2 to TRBJ2-7; D gene uncertain. CDR3 length: 13 amino acids. CDR1 and CDR2 from the germline V gene are SGHTA and FQGNSA. V gave up 3 bases and J gave up 1 base, with 7 bases separating them. The CDR3 DNA reads TGTGCCAGCAGCTTTCCAGCGTCCTACGAGCAGTACTTC. The encoded protein is CASSFPASYEQYF.

The chain links TRBV6-8 to TRBJ2-1; 10 bases map to TRBD2. The CDR3 is 15 residues long. V lost 8 bases and J lost 4; bases outside the gene matches: 8. The germline V gene encodes CDR1 MNHGY and CDR2 SAAAGT. CDR3: CASEGLAGDYNEQFF. The CDR3 DNA sequence: TGTGCCAGCGAGGGTCTAGCGGGGGATTACAATGAGCAGTTCTTC.

This clonotype was seen a few times. This sequence joins TRBV28 and TRBJ2-3; D may be TRBD2 (7 bases). V shed 2 bases and J shed 8 bases, with 14 bases lying between them. CDR3 length equals 14 residues. The germline CDR1 and CDR2 sequences are MDHEN and SYDVKM. CDR3 protein: CASSLKGEGGTQYF. The CDR3 DNA is TGTGCCAGCAGTTTAAAGGGGGAGGGAGGTACGCAGTATTTT.

This clonotype showed up just a few times. This chain connects TRBV6-6 to TRBJ1-6, with unresolved D. The CDR3 sequence is 14 residues long. V was shortened by 0 bases and J by 9 bases, with 9 bases between the two germline ends. Germline CDR1 and CDR2: MNHNY and SVGAGI (reference sequence). The CDR3 region has the DNA TGTGCCAGCAGTTACTCGCGGGGAAGTTCACCCCTCCACTTT. Residues: CASSYSRGSSPLHF.